One sample yielded the 4 T cell receptor beta chains listed below, sequenced in a study of blood T cell repertoires in COVID-19. Sequenced by immunoSEQ multiplex PCR; TCRdb stores in-frame clones only, minus some. The sample lists 190,000 or so clones; 87% were seen once. The material sequenced was PBMCs or T cells enriched from blood (not recorded which). Source of these receptors: a woman between 25 and 40 years old who had recovered from COVID-19.

The chain employs TRBV3-1 (or the pseudogene TRBV3-2) and TRBJ2-7; weak D call: TRBD2 (6 bases). CDR1 LGHDT and CDR2 YNNKEL come from the germline V gene (reference sequence). This CDR3 contains 15 residues. The V and J ends lost 2 bases and 3 bases respectively, with 14 bases between them. DNA for the CDR3: TGTGCCAGCAGCCAAATACGACTAGAGTTCTACGAGCAGTACTTC. Protein product: CASSQIRLEFYEQYF.

The V and J genes are TRBV5-4 and TRBJ2-6; D is possibly TRBD2 (6 bases). The CDR3 consists of 15 residues. Trimming removed 2 bases at V and 2 bases at J, with 8 bases between. Germline CDR1 and CDR2: SGHNT and YYREEE (reference sequence). The CDR3 protein is CASSFTGAGANVLTF. For the CDR3, the DNA is TGTGCCAGCAGCTTCACGGGAGCTGGGGCCAACGTCCTGACTTTC.

The chain carries TRBV30 and TRBJ2-7, with 7 positions matching TRBD1. J gave up 0 bases and V 4 bases, and 15 bases lay outside the gene matches. This CDR3 has 17 residues. Germline V gives CDR1 GTSNPN, CDR2 SVGIG (reference sequence). The CDR3 sequence is CAWKKGQSLQSSYEQYF. The CDR3 DNA is TGTGCCTGGAAGAAGGGACAGTCCCTTCAGAGCTCCTACGAGCAGTACTTC.

The J gene is TRBJ1-1, the V gene TRBV13, with TRBD1 identical over 10 bases. There are 16 residues in the CDR3. Germline V gene sequence: CDR1 PRHDT, CDR2 FYEKMQ (reference sequence). Trimming at V came to 5 bases and at J to 1 base, leaving 7 bases not matched to a gene. CDR3 residues: CASSPRDRGRNTEAFF. Written as DNA, the CDR3 is TGTGCCAGCAGCCCACGGGACAGGGGACGGAACACTGAAGCTTTCTTT.